The 5 T cell receptor beta chains given below trace back to one sample, sequenced in a study of shared clonotypes between healthy human individuals. Data came from immunoSEQ multiplex PCR; TCRdb stores just in-frame clones and leaves some out. The sample shows around 2.3 million clones, nearly 97% of them seen only once. What was sequenced was naive CD4+ T cells sorted from blood. Subset defined: CD45RA+ positively selected. These receptors were collected from a man younger than 30 in good health.

The count of this clone is one. In nucleotides, the CDR3 is TGCGCCAGCAGCCAAGACGGCTTCCAAGAGACCCAGTACTTC. Protein sequence: CASSQDGFQETQYF. The chain is built from TRBV4-3 and TRBJ2-5, with unresolved D. Germline V gene data show CDR1 as LGHNA and CDR2 as YSLEER. V lost 0 bases to trimming and J lost 1 base, with 6 bases between them. This CDR3 is built from 14 residues.

CDR3 sequence: CASRTSGPSYNEQFF. The CDR3 DNA reads TGTGCCAGCAGAACCTCCGGCCCCTCCTACAATGAGCAGTTCTTC. This chain uses TRBV28 with TRBJ2-1; D is unclear. The V gene's germline CDR1 is MDHEN and CDR2 SYDVKM. The germline V and J ends were trimmed by 6 bases and 0 bases, with 12 bases remaining between them. The CDR3 spans 15 residues.

This clone showed up just once. The J gene is TRBJ1-1, the V gene TRBV15; 8 bases are a match to TRBD1. The germline CDR1 and CDR2 sequences are LNHNV and YYDKDF (reference sequence). The CDR3 runs 15 residues. V dropped 4 bases and J dropped 1; count of bases not matched to a gene: 5. The CDR3 nucleotides read TGTGCCACCAGCAAGACAGGGGATACGAACACTGAAGCTTTCTTT. Protein: CATSKTGDTNTEAFF.

The sample holds one count of this clone. The J gene is TRBJ2-1, the V gene TRBV2; D call uncertain. The CDR3 is 11 residues long. Germline V gene lookup returns CDR1 SNHLY and CDR2 FYNNEI. V lost 7 bases to trimming and J lost 9 bases, with 10 bases between them. The CDR3 loop reads CASKGSSEQFF. The DNA of the CDR3 is TGTGCCAGCAAGGGCAGTAGTGAGCAGTTCTTC.

V usage is TRBV4-3 and J usage is TRBJ2-1; 12 nucleotides agree with TRBD2. The CDR3 length is 16 residues. CDR1 and CDR2 (germline): LGHNA, YSLEER. Unmatched junction bases numbered 2, after V lost 0 bases and J lost 5 bases. CDR3 sequence reads: CASSQEGLAGNNEQFF. CDR3 coding DNA: TGCGCCAGCAGCCAAGAGGGACTAGCGGGCAACAATGAGCAGTTCTTC.